The 12 T cell receptor beta chains given below trace back to one sample, sequenced in a study of regulatory T cells in long-lasting Graves disease. The time point is: persistent/refractory GD, antithyroid drugs over 5 years with positive TRAb. PBMC RNA was the source of the TCR library. Investigators prepared the TCR beta libraries by applying iRepertoire HTBI primers and Arm-PCR of CDR3 regions. TCRdb re-derived calls from the multiplex PCR reads in MiXCR, one entry per CDR3 protein. The table shows roughly 400,000 distinct CDR3 sequences, with around 20% occurring only once. This material consisted of peripheral blood mononuclear cells (PBMCs), taken when the disease was refractory, from a patient treated with antithyroid drugs. These receptors were collected from a female donor with Graves disease.

This clonotype appeared many times. The chain has TRBV10-3 and TRBJ1-5; 7 nucleotides match TRBD1. The CDR3 is made up of 14 amino acids. Germline V CDR1 and CDR2: ENHRY, SYGVKD. V was clipped by 7 bases and J by 5 bases; unmatched bases: 8. CDR3 loop: CAINDRDMDQPQHF. DNA for the CDR3: TGTGCCATCAACGACAGGGATATGGATCAGCCCCAGCATTTT.

This clonotype was observed a handful of times. The chain joins TRBV27 to TRBJ2-2; TRBD1 might be the D (5 bases). V was pared by 2 bases and J by 4 bases, with 17 bases between. Germline CDR1 is MNHEY and CDR2 is SMNVEV (reference sequence). The CDR3 length is 17 residues. CDR3 sequence reads: CASSLGPPWGGTGELFF. Here the CDR3 DNA reads TGTGCCAGCAGTTTAGGGCCCCCCTGGGGCGGCACCGGGGAGCTGTTTTTT.

The rearrangement joins TRBV2 to TRBJ1-5, with D uncertain. Germline V lookup: CDR1 SNHLY, CDR2 FYNNEI. The V end lost 2 bases, the J end lost 9 bases, and 17 bases lay between the germline ends. The CDR3 is 15 residues long. DNA for the CDR3: TGTGCCAGCAGTGAATCCGGGCAGCTTAGGAGGCCCCAGCATTTT. Its protein is CASSESGQLRRPQHF.

V usage is TRBV9 and J usage is TRBJ2-7; TRBD2 aligns across 9 bases. V dropped 7 bases and J dropped 3; count of bases not matched to a gene: 8. The CDR3 sequence is 14 residues long. CDR1 is SGDLS, CDR2 YYNGEE, per germline. DNA of the CDR3: TGTGCCAGCGGAGGGCGGGAGGGGGACTACGAGCAGTACTTC. Amino acid sequence: CASGGREGDYEQYF.

The chain links TRBV29-1 to TRBJ1-1, with D possibly matching TRBD1 (5 bases). The germline V gene encodes CDR1 SQVTM and CDR2 ANQGSEA. The CDR3 sequence is 12 residues long. V shed 5 bases and J shed 5 bases, with 12 bases lying between them. The CDR3 DNA reads TGCAGCGTTCGTGGGGGAGGTACTGAAGCTTTCTTT. Protein sequence: CSVRGGGTEAFF.

This clonotype has at least ten counts. The rearrangement links TRBV30 to TRBJ1-4; 8 positions match TRBD1. V gave up 7 bases and J gave up 6 bases; unmatched junction bases: 10. Germline V gives CDR1 GTSNPN, CDR2 SVGIG (reference sequence). CDR3 length: 14 residues. The CDR3 here is CASALTGADEKLFF. The CDR3 DNA reads TGTGCCTCCGCCCTGACAGGGGCCGATGAAAAACTGTTTTTT.

This clonotype was found a few times. The chain has TRBV7-9 and TRBJ2-4; no reliable D call. The CDR3 is 16 amino acids. Trimming pared 1 base from V and 7 bases from J, leaving 17 bases between. The V gene's germline CDR1 is SEHNR and CDR2 FQNEAQ (reference sequence). The CDR3 protein is CASSLGRTAPSNIQYF. The CDR3 region has the DNA TGTGCCAGCAGCTTAGGACGGACGGCCCCGAGTAACATTCAGTACTTC. Full variable domain (rest looked up from reference TRBV7-9 and TRBJ2-4): DTGVSQNPRHKITKRGQNVTFRCDPISEHNRLYWYRQTLGQGPEFLTYFQNEAQLEKSRLLSDRFSAERPKGSFSTLEIQRTEQGDSAMYLCASSLGRTAPSNIQYFGAGTRLSVL.

This clonotype was detected many times. CDR3 residues: CSASPWTASETQYF. The CDR3 DNA sequence: TGCAGTGCTAGTCCCTGGACGGCGTCTGAGACCCAGTACTTC. The V call is TRBV20-1, the J call TRBJ2-5, with D uncertain. Trimming removed 3 bases at V and 5 bases at J, with 16 bases between. The CDR3 totals 14 residues. Germline CDR1 DFQATT, CDR2 SNEGSKA (reference sequence).

In this sample, this clonotype turned up many times. The rearrangement uses TRBV6-1 and TRBJ1-2, with 8 bases lining up with TRBD1. The CDR3 extends over 15 amino acids. V dropped 0 bases and J dropped 5; count of bases not matched to a gene: 5. CDR1 and CDR2 from the germline V gene are MNHNS and SASEGT. CDR3 coding DNA: TGTGCCAGCAGTGAAGCACAGAGGGACAGGTATGGCTACACCTTC. Translated: CASSEAQRDRYGYTF.

This chain uses TRBV10-1 with TRBJ2-7, with a possible D match to TRBD2 (6 bases). The CDR3 covers 14 residues. V lost 1 base and J lost 9, with 16 bases in between. Germline V gene lookup returns CDR1 WNHNN and CDR2 SYGVQD (reference sequence). CDR3 bases: TGCGCCAGCAGTGAGTATCCGGAGGGTTATGCGCAGTACTTC. Translating it yields CASSEYPEGYAQYF.

Worth noting for this clonotype: One base away lies a much larger clone, so this may be a sequencing read error. The chain joins TRBV6-9 to TRBJ2-7, with D perhaps matching TRBD2 (5 bases). Deletions cut 7 bases from V and 4 bases from J, with 17 bases between. This CDR3 contains 14 residues. From germline, CDR1 is MNHGY and CDR2 SVAAGI. The CDR3 DNA sequence: TGTGCCAGCACTTACGGGTCCGGGGTTTACGAGCAGTACTTC. Translated, it gives CASTYGSGVYEQYF.

The rearrangement links TRBV29-1 to TRBJ2-7, with D perhaps matching TRBD1 (6 bases). This CDR3 spans 11 amino acids. From germline, CDR1 is SQVTM and CDR2 ANQGSEA. Trimming pared 5 bases from V and 6 bases from J, leaving 11 bases between. This CDR3 is CSVNQGSEQYF. The CDR3 DNA is TGCAGCGTTAACCAGGGGAGCGAGCAGTACTTC.